The present T cell receptor beta chain was sequenced within a study of T cell responses to AZD1222 COVID-19 vaccine. Findings and caveats of the study: Repertoires in all cases were sampled only once the peak T cell response had passed. After two AZD1222 doses, spike-specific TCR breadth and depth rose versus day 0.

Data came from immunoSEQ multiplex PCR; TCRdb stores just in-frame clones and leaves some out. The data contain some 130,000 clones, approximately 90% of them singletons. CDR1 and CDR2 from the germline V gene are LNHDA and SQIVND (reference sequence). The CDR3 is made up of 14 amino acids. The ends lost 8 bases at V and 4 bases at J; junction bases unmatched: 8. Note on this clone: Its antigen is still unknown.

The sample in question was peripheral blood, obtained on day 0 of AZD1222 vaccination. V is TRBV19 and J is TRBJ1-5; 7 bases map to TRBD1. This sequence originates from an adult in good health. CDR3 residues: CASLPDRRNQPQHF. The CDR3 coding sequence is TGTGCCAGTTTGCCGGACAGGAGGAATCAGCCCCAGCATTTT.